These 27 T cell receptor beta chains were all obtained from the same sample, sequenced in a study of T cells after yellow fever vaccination. TCRdb ran MiXCR on the 5' RACE reads and lists one entry per CDR3 protein. The sample consists of approximately 300,000 distinct CDR3 sequences, around 6.8% of them appearing once. The sequencing used PBMCs, collected about 41 days after the first yellow fever vaccination. The source of these receptors is a man aged 18 to 35 who received the YFV17D yellow fever vaccine.

This clonotype showed up just a few times. The chain has TRBV7-3 and TRBJ2-3, with TRBD2 as a possible D gene (5 bases). The CDR3 runs 14 residues. Trimming stripped 5 bases from V and 4 bases from J, with 13 bases between. CDR1 and CDR2 (germline): SGHTA, FQGTGA. For the CDR3, the DNA is TGTGCCAGCAGCGTTATATCTAGCTCAGATACGCAGTATTTT. Amino acid sequence: CASSVISSSDTQYF.

The chain combines TRBV20-1 with TRBJ2-7; the D gene is possibly TRBD1 (6 bases). Germline V gene sequence: CDR1 DFQATT, CDR2 SNEGSKA (reference sequence). The CDR3 loop spans 14 amino acids. Trimming stripped 1 base from V and 3 bases from J, with 13 bases between. The CDR3 region is CSARGDMGFYEQYF. The CDR3 DNA is TGCAGTGCTAGAGGGGACATGGGATTCTACGAGCAGTACTTC.

This clonotype was observed at least ten times. V gene TRBV12-3 or TRBV12-4 combines with J gene TRBJ2-1, with 11 positions matching TRBD2. The CDR3 is 15 residues long. V was pared by 5 bases and J by 10 bases, with 10 bases of the junction left unmatched. CDR3 in DNA: TGTGCCAGCAGTCGCGGACTAGCGGGCGTTGGGGAGCAGTTCTTC. It encodes CASSRGLAGVGEQFF.

This clonotype was counted ten times or more. J is TRBJ2-2 and V is TRBV5-5; no reliable D call. In germline, CDR1 is SGHKS, CDR2 YYEKEE (reference sequence). V gave up 4 bases and J gave up 1 base, with 5 bases separating them. The CDR3 has 13 amino acids. The DNA for the CDR3 is TGTGCCAGCAGCGGCCGGAACACCGGGGAGCTGTTTTTT. The encoded protein is CASSGRNTGELFF.

V gene TRBV7-3 combines with J gene TRBJ2-1, with 7 bases matching TRBD1. The CDR3 extends over 14 amino acids. The germline V gene encodes CDR1 SGHTA and CDR2 FQGTGA. The V gene end was trimmed by 9 bases and the J gene end by 4 bases; junction bases not matched to a gene: 9. The CDR3 loop reads CASLKDRVYNEQFF. Here the CDR3 DNA reads TGTGCCAGTTTGAAAGACAGGGTTTACAATGAGCAGTTCTTC.

The chain carries TRBV7-6 and TRBJ2-7; D is possibly TRBD1 or TRBD2 (6 bases each). CDR3 length: 16 residues. In germline, CDR1 is SGHVS, CDR2 FNYEAQ. Trimming pared 0 bases from V and 5 bases from J, leaving 17 bases between. The CDR3: CASSLAVGGLPNEQYF. Here the CDR3 DNA reads TGTGCCAGCAGCTTAGCGGTAGGGGGGTTGCCTAACGAGCAGTACTTC.

This clonotype was detected many times. This chain links TRBV7-2 with TRBJ2-5; 12 bases match TRBD2. The CDR3 extends over 14 amino acids. The V and J ends lost 5 bases and 5 bases, in that order; junction bases with no gene match: 3. Per germline, CDR1 SGHTA and CDR2 FQGNSA. The CDR3 loop reads CASSPGTSGETQYF. The CDR3 bases are TGTGCCAGCAGCCCCGGGACTAGCGGGGAGACCCAGTACTTC.

The genes are TRBV19 and TRBJ2-1; possibly TRBD1 or TRBD2 for D (5 bases each). V was shortened by 6 bases and J by 2 bases, with 5 bases between the two germline ends. CDR3 length: 12 amino acids. Germline V gene lookup returns CDR1 LNHDA and CDR2 SQIVND (reference sequence). CDR3 region: CASRGAYNEQFF. CDR3 DNA sequence: TGTGCCAGTAGGGGGGCCTACAATGAGCAGTTCTTC.

The rearrangement uses TRBV5-8 and TRBJ2-7; D gene ambiguous. This CDR3 spans 14 amino acids. Germline lookup yields CDR1 SGHTS and CDR2 YDEGEE. Trimming stripped 0 bases from V and 2 bases from J, with 9 bases between. The CDR3 bases are TGTGCCAGCAGCTTGGTTAGGGAAGCCTACGAGCAGTACTTC. Translation: CASSLVREAYEQYF. Combining the CDR3 with reference TRBV5-8 and TRBJ2-7 gives the whole variable domain EAGVTQSPTHLIKTRGQQATLRCSPISGHTSVYWYQQALGLGLQFLLWYDEGEERNRGNFPPRFSGRQFPNYSSELNVNALELEDSALYLCASSLVREAYEQYFGPGTRLTVT.

The V gene is TRBV9, the J gene TRBJ2-3, with TRBD1 matching 7 bases. Germline trimming cut 5 bases from V and 0 bases from J; bases unmatched to any gene: 15. Per the germline V gene, CDR1 is SGDLS and CDR2 is YYNGEE. This CDR3 has 18 amino acids. The CDR3 region has the DNA TGTGCCAGCAGAGGGGACAGTCTTACCATGACTAGCACAGATACGCAGTATTTT. Amino acids: CASRGDSLTMTSTDTQYF.

The CDR3 loop is CASSSSGFQSGNTIYF. DNA for the CDR3: TGTGCCAGCAGTTCCTCAGGCTTTCAGTCTGGAAACACCATATATTTT. The chain has TRBV6-5 and TRBJ1-3; no firm D call. V lost 4 bases, J lost 1 base, and 14 bases lay in between. In germline, CDR1 is MNHEY, CDR2 SVGAGI. There are 16 residues in the CDR3.

This clonotype was counted a few times. The chain employs TRBV7-3 and TRBJ2-1; the D gene is possibly TRBD2 (6 bases). The V gene's germline CDR1 is SGHTA and CDR2 FQGTGA. This CDR3 is built from 11 residues. The V and J ends lost 6 bases and 10 bases respectively, with 10 bases between them. CDR3 sequence (DNA): TGTGCCAGCAGGTCCCGGGAGGAGCAGTTCTTC. Residues: CASRSREEQFF.

This clonotype was detected only a few times. The J gene is TRBJ2-5, the V gene TRBV6-5, with a possible D match to TRBD2 (6 bases). V lost 4 bases and J lost 5, with 14 bases in between. This CDR3 region has 14 residues. The germline CDR1 and CDR2 sequences are MNHEY and SVGAGI. CDR3 DNA: TGTGCCAGCAGTTCCCCGGGGGATCGGGAGACCCAGTACTTC. Encoded protein: CASSSPGDRETQYF.

The CDR3 bases are TGTGCCAGCAGGCCCGTGGGATACTCTGGAAACACCATATATTTT. This codes for CASRPVGYSGNTIYF. J is TRBJ1-3 and V is TRBV11-2; D unclear. Germline values: CDR1 SGHAT, CDR2 FQNNGV. CDR3 size: 15 residues. The germline V and J ends were trimmed by 6 bases and 0 bases, with 12 bases remaining between them.

This clonotype appeared many times. The rearrangement links TRBV7-2 to TRBJ2-5; 7 bases are shared with TRBD1. With V trimmed by 5 bases and J by 4 bases, 10 bases remained unmatched. Germline V gene sequence: CDR1 SGHTA, CDR2 FQGNSA. This CDR3 spans 15 amino acids. The CDR3 reads CASSPKQGGVETQYF. The CDR3 DNA follows: TGTGCCAGCAGCCCAAAACAAGGGGGCGTAGAGACCCAGTACTTC.

V and J are TRBV30 and TRBJ1-1; D unclear. This CDR3 region has 14 residues. V lost 0 bases to trimming and J lost 0 bases, with 8 bases between them. The germline V gene has CDR1 GTSNPN and CDR2 SVGIG (reference sequence). The CDR3 DNA sequence: TGTGCCTGGAGTGTATGGGCGGTGAACACTGAAGCTTTCTTT. Protein: CAWSVWAVNTEAFF.

This chain uses TRBV7-2 with TRBJ2-3, with 11 bases that match TRBD2. CDR3 length: 16 residues. Germline values: CDR1 SGHTA, CDR2 FQGNSA. Unmatched junction bases numbered 10, after V lost 3 bases and J lost 8 bases. Here the CDR3 reads CASSLMIAGGPGTQYF. CDR3 DNA sequence: TGTGCCAGCAGCTTGATGATAGCGGGGGGGCCGGGTACGCAGTATTTT.

The table lists this clonotype with many counts. This chain uses TRBV9 with TRBJ1-1, with D perhaps TRBD1 (5 bases). Germline V gene lookup returns CDR1 SGDLS and CDR2 YYNGEE. V was shortened by 0 bases and J by 11 bases, with 14 bases between the two germline ends. The CDR3 contains 13 residues. DNA of the CDR3: TGTGCCAGCAGCGTAGAATCCACAGGTACGGCTTTCTTT. As protein: CASSVESTGTAFF.

This clonotype appeared a few times. The chain combines TRBV19 with TRBJ1-6; D is uncertain. Germline V gives CDR1 LNHDA, CDR2 SQIVND (reference sequence). With 3 bases removed from V and 2 bases from J, the gap between germline ends came to 8 bases. The CDR3 sequence is 15 residues long. As DNA, the CDR3 is TGTGCCAGTAGTATTCGAGCAACCTATAATTCACCCCTCCACTTT. Translating gives CASSIRATYNSPLHF.

With regard to this clonotype: A clone one base away is much larger, so this may be a read error. The chain employs TRBV12-3 or TRBV12-4 and TRBJ1-1; D gene ambiguous. Trimming took off 3 bases at V and 2 bases at J, with 7 bases between the two ends. This CDR3 has 13 residues. CDR3 sequence reads: CASSFHGNTEAFF. The CDR3 region has the DNA TGTGCCAGCAGTTTCCATGGAAACACTGAAGCTTTCTTT.

This sequence joins TRBV6-6 and TRBJ1-1, with no clear D. CDR3 size: 13 residues. Germline assignment: CDR1 MNHNY and CDR2 SVGAGI (reference sequence). Trimming pared 0 bases from V and 3 bases from J, leaving 5 bases between. The CDR3 reads CASSYSVYTEAFF. The CDR3 DNA follows: TGTGCCAGCAGTTACTCAGTTTACACTGAAGCTTTCTTT.

V usage is TRBV20-1 and J usage is TRBJ2-3; 8 bases fit TRBD1. CDR1 DFQATT and CDR2 SNEGSKA come from the germline V gene (reference sequence). The CDR3 consists of 13 residues. The V and J ends lost 3 bases and 6 bases, in that order; junction bases with no gene match: 5. The CDR3 coding sequence is TGCAGTGCTAGGGGCAGGGGGCGCGATACGCAGTATTTT. This encodes CSARGRGRDTQYF.

This clonotype was seen ten or more times. The chain carries TRBV7-2 and TRBJ1-1, with D tentatively TRBD1 (6 bases). This CDR3 region has 15 residues. Per germline, CDR1 SGHTA and CDR2 FQGNSA. V was cut by 1 base and J by 3 bases, with 12 bases left in between. As DNA, the CDR3 is TGTGCCAGCAGCTTAGTTGGGGGGCTAGACACTGAAGCTTTCTTT. The encoded protein is CASSLVGGLDTEAFF.

This clonotype was detected only a few times. This rearrangement joins TRBV19 to TRBJ2-7; 7 bases agree with TRBD1. V trimming: 5 bases; J trimming: 3 bases; junction bases outside the gene matches: 16. This CDR3 spans 17 amino acids. Germline V gene data show CDR1 as LNHDA and CDR2 as SQIVND (reference sequence). Here the CDR3 reads CASSPRTGATRDYEQYF. As DNA, the CDR3 is TGTGCCAGTAGTCCCAGGACAGGCGCAACACGGGACTACGAGCAGTACTTC.

In its sample, this clonotype was seen many times. The gene calls are TRBV4-1 and TRBJ2-5; D remains unclear. The CDR3 is 14 residues long. Germline CDR1 and CDR2: MGHRA and YSYEKL. Between the trimmed V and J ends, which lost 1 base and 1 base, there was a span of 7 bases. The chain's CDR3 is CASSQAQVQETQYF. The CDR3 nucleotides are TGCGCCAGCAGCCAAGCTCAGGTCCAAGAGACCCAGTACTTC.

This clonotype has at least ten counts. The chain employs TRBV7-8 and TRBJ1-2; D might be TRBD1 (5 bases). V was trimmed by 5 bases and J by 0 bases, leaving 13 bases between them. Germline CDR1 SGHVS, CDR2 FQNEAQ. The CDR3 covers 15 residues. CDR3 nucleotides: TGTGCCAGCAGCCCTCGGAGGGGAGCTAACTATGGCTACACCTTC. Translation gives CASSPRRGANYGYTF. The full variable domain, in which reference TRBV7-8 and TRBJ1-2 provide the parts outside the CDR3, is GAGVSQSPRYKVAKRGQDVALRCDPISGHVSLFWYQQALGQGPEFLTYFQNEAQLDKSGLPSDRFFAERPEGSVSTLKIQRTQQEDSAVYLCASSPRRGANYGYTFGSGTRLTVV.

Only a few counts were recorded for this clonotype. The chain couples TRBV7-9 to TRBJ2-2, with 13 bases aligning to TRBD2. This CDR3 comprises 17 residues. Trimming cost V 4 bases and J 3 bases; bases outside gene matches: 5. Germline-derived CDR1 and CDR2 are SEHNR and FQNEAQ (reference sequence). In DNA form, the CDR3 reads TGTGCCAGCAGCTCGGGACTAGCGGGGCGATACACCGGGGAGCTGTTTTTT. Encoded protein: CASSSGLAGRYTGELFF.